This entry is about one T cell receptor beta chain. The antigen is unknown. CDR3 length: 13 residues. Trimming removed 4 bases at V and 2 bases at J, with 6 bases between. The V gene's germline CDR1 is KGHSH and CDR2 LQKENI. This sample is part of a study of T cell responses to AZD1222 COVID-19 vaccine. Whole-study results and caveats: Close to half of spike-specific TCRs reportedly recognize unmutated variant regions. Sampling captured repertoires only after the peak T cell response. Increases in Spike-specific TCR breadth and depth were seen after two AZD1222 doses.

TCRdb's copy holds only in-frame clones and misses some; the assay was immunoSEQ multiplex PCR. The profile shows over 110,000 clones, 85% to 90% of them singletons. V and J are TRBV18 and TRBJ2-1, with D unresolved. The receptor was derived from an adult in good health. Sequenced material: peripheral blood, taken on day 0 of AZD1222 vaccination. The CDR3 DNA reads as TGTGCCAGCTCACGGGAAGCCTACAATGAGCAGTTCTTC. Its translation: CASSREAYNEQFF. Full variable domain (remainder filled in from reference TRBV18 and TRBJ2-1): NAGVMQNPRHLVRRRGQEARLRCSPMKGHSHVYWYRQLPEEGLKFMVYLQKENIIDESGMPKERFSAEFPKEGPSILRIQQVVRGDSAAYFCASSREAYNEQFFGPGTRLTVL.